This is a list of T cell receptor beta chains from one sample in a study of follicular helper T cells after annual influenza vaccination. The method was immunoSEQ multiplex PCR; TCRdb's version includes in-frame clones alone and lacks a portion of them. The repertoire holds just over 8,500 clones, with around 80% as singletons. This specimen was CXCR5+ CD38- circulating T follicular helper cells from blood, taken 7 days after influenza vaccination. These receptors were collected from an adult who received the influenza vaccine. Each CDR3 is given with its conserved first and last residue.

CDR3 protein,J gene,V gene
CASSSYGGGGGETQYF,TRBJ2-5,TRBV11-3
CASIGGGWNTGELFF,TRBJ2-2,TRBV19
CASSLGGDRGQETQYF,TRBJ2-5,TRBV7-9
CASSIKGQGGEQYF,TRBJ2-7,TRBV5-1
CAISKPGQGYEQYF,TRBJ2-7,TRBV10-3
CASSLIRGRYTGELFF,TRBJ2-2,TRBV5-4
CASSEVWTVSYEQYF,TRBJ2-7,TRBV6-1
CASSFNPLYENTQYF,TRBJ2-3,TRBV28
CASSLWWGRGSETQYF,TRBJ2-5,TRBV5-6
CASSPRQGTSGRDTQYF,TRBJ2-3,TRBV18
CASSRLNTEAFF,TRBJ1-1,TRBV6-1
CASSDSGLLGELFF,TRBJ2-2,TRBV10-1
CASQIGGGPTGELFF,TRBJ2-2,TRBV28
CASSRDRGQPQHF,TRBJ1-5,TRBV6-5
CASSPTGGGGQYEQYF,TRBJ2-7,TRBV5-6
CASSPRLAGRTYF,TRBJ2-4,TRBV27
CASSSPPGQAYF,TRBJ2-7,TRBV28
CSGSISGIQETQYF,TRBJ2-5,TRBV29-1
CASSGTSGGAGDTQYF,TRBJ2-3,TRBV9
CASSRLGTGTYEQYF,TRBJ2-7,TRBV6-6
CACLARGCGNYGYTF,TRBJ1-2,TRBV30
CASSLVGLDSAYEQYF,TRBJ2-7,TRBV5-1
CASSSRDTGETQYF,TRBJ2-5,TRBV28
CASSLPPDTQYF,TRBJ2-3,TRBV5-6
CASSLIGKGVEQYF,TRBJ2-7,TRBV28
CASSPPGQGAGDEQFF,TRBJ2-1,TRBV18
CASSSHGNNEKLFF,TRBJ1-4,TRBV7-2